The sequence of this T cell receptor beta chain was determined in a study of PD-1 blockade in mismatch repair-deficient tumors. Only in-frame clones appear in the TCRdb table, and some are missing; sequencing was by immunoSEQ multiplex PCR. The table shows about 17,000 clones, with over 75% occurring only once. Three pembrolizumab responders had their TCRs sequenced. The CDR3 is 16 residues long. Germline lookup yields CDR1 MGHRA and CDR2 YSYEKL. V dropped 1 base and J dropped 9; count of bases not matched to a gene: 7. This TCR was sampled from an adult with mismatch repair-deficient cancer. The gene calls are TRBV4-1 and TRBJ1-6; 9 bases line up with TRBD1. Sample: PBMCs, taken roughly 24 weeks after starting pembrolizumab. The CDR3 DNA is TGCGCCAGCAGCCAAGGACCGGGACAGGGAGTTTCACCCCTCCACTTT. Translated: CASSQGPGQGVSPLHF.